This paragraph reports one TCR beta chain. This sample is drawn from a study of cytomegalovirus exposure and HLA in healthy donors. Trimming removed 5 bases at V and 2 bases at J, with 6 bases between. Germline V gene lookup returns CDR1 SGHAT and CDR2 FQDESV (reference sequence). CDR3 length equals 12 residues. The study ran its PCR with 60 Vbeta and 13 Jbeta primers. Profiled with immunoSEQ multiplex PCR; TCRdb holds only in-frame clones, not every one. The repertoire has more than 90,000 clones, around 76% of them found once; the top ten carry approximately 0.56%. The V and J genes are TRBV11-1 and TRBJ1-2; D uncertain. Sequencing was performed on PBMCs. The sequence was collected from a man aged 25-40 years in good health and CMV-seronegative. CDR3 sequence (DNA): TGTGCCAGCAGCCAAGAGAACTATGGCTACACCTTC. It is translated as CASSQENYGYTF.